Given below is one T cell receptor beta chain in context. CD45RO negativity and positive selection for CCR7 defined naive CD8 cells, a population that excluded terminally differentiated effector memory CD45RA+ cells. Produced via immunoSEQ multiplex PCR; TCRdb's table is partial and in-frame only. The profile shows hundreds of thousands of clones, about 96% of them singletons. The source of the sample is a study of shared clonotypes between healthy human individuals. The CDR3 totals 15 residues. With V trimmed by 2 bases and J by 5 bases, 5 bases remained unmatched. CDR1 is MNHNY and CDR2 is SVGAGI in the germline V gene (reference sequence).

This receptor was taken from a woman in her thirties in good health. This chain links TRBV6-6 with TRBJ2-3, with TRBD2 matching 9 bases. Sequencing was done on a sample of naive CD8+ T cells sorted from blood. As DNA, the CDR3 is TGTGCCAGCAGTTACGCTAGCGGGATTAGAGATACGCAGTATTTT. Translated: CASSYASGIRDTQYF.